The 24 T cell receptor beta chains reported below all come from one sample, sequenced in a study of spatial heterogeneity in lung cancer. TCRdb independently ran MiXCR on the 5' RACE reads; one entry per CDR3 protein. The sample comprises 43,000 or so distinct CDR3 sequences, approximately 7% of which are singletons, and about 40% rests with the top ten. Time point in this sample: sample taken at primary tumor resection. The authors sequenced whole RNA from tumor, nontumor lung or frozen PBMC without sorting. The sequenced sample was PBMCs, obtained at surgery. These receptors were taken from a female donor with early-stage non-small cell lung cancer.

This clonotype showed up many times. The chain is built from TRBV10-2 and TRBJ2-1; 9 bases map to TRBD2. Germline CDR1 and CDR2: WSHSY and SAAADI. The CDR3 extends over 15 amino acids. J was trimmed by 3 bases and V by 5 bases; bases with no gene match: 5. CDR3 DNA: TGCGCCAGCAGTAGAGCGGGGGGCCTCTACAATGAGCAGTTCTTC. Protein: CASSRAGGLYNEQFF.

As concerns this clonotype: This may come from a read error, since a much larger clone is one base off. This chain connects TRBV12-3 or TRBV12-4 to TRBJ2-3; D is perhaps TRBD2 (5 bases). The ends were cut back, 6 bases at V and 0 bases at J, with 13 bases in the middle. CDR3 length equals 15 residues. CDR3 coding DNA: TGTGCCAGCAGCCGGACTTCCTCTAGCACAGATACGCAGTATTTT. Protein: CASSRTSSSTDTQYF.

This clonotype came up many times. The rearrangement uses TRBV4-3 and TRBJ1-4, with 9 positions matching TRBD1. Unmatched junction bases numbered 14, after V lost 4 bases and J lost 5 bases. The germline V gene has CDR1 LGHNA and CDR2 YSLEER. The CDR3 has 18 amino acids. The DNA of the CDR3 is TGCGCCAGCAGCCTTGACCATGCGGGGGACAGGGCGAATGAAAAACTGTTTTTT. This encodes CASSLDHAGDRANEKLFF.

The chain links TRBV12-3 or TRBV12-4 to TRBJ2-1; 7 bases fit TRBD1. The CDR3 has 13 residues. V was pared by 6 bases and J by 10 bases, with 9 bases of the junction left unmatched. CDR3 residues: CASSLTGRGEQFF. CDR3 DNA: TGTGCCAGCAGCTTGACAGGGCGTGGGGAGCAGTTCTTC.

This clonotype was recorded at least ten times. V usage is TRBV3-1 and J usage is TRBJ2-4; D is unclear. Trimming shortened V by 1 base and J by 5 bases, and 3 bases separated the two germline ends. The CDR3 totals 12 residues. Germline V gene data show CDR1 as LGHDT and CDR2 as YNNKEL (reference sequence). The CDR3 spells CASSQAENIQYF. Here the CDR3 DNA reads TGTGCCAGCAGCCAAGCTGAAAACATTCAGTACTTC.

V usage is TRBV6-1 and J usage is TRBJ1-1; 7 nucleotides agree with TRBD1. Unmatched junction bases numbered 6, after V lost 10 bases and J lost 1 base. This CDR3 region has 13 residues. Germline lookup yields CDR1 MNHNS and CDR2 SASEGT. The CDR3 bases are TGTGCCACCCCGGGGACAGCGAACACTGAAGCTTTCTTT. Translation: CATPGTANTEAFF.

This clonotype was seen more than once but under ten times. V is TRBV6-1 and J is TRBJ1-3, with 8 bases identical to TRBD1. There are 15 residues in the CDR3. V lost 6 bases and J lost 3; bases outside the gene matches: 7. The germline V gene has CDR1 MNHNS and CDR2 SASEGT. The CDR3 here is CASRRGTGGGNTIYF. For the CDR3, the DNA is TGTGCCAGCAGGAGGGGAACAGGGGGTGGAAACACCATATATTTT.

This clonotype was seen a few times. This rearrangement joins TRBV5-1 to TRBJ2-3; 7 nucleotides match TRBD1. CDR1 is SGHRS and CDR2 is YFSETQ in the germline V gene. The length of the CDR3 is 17 residues. V lost 0 bases to trimming and J lost 5 bases; unmatched junction nucleotides: 12. The CDR3 DNA reads as TGCGCCAGCAGCTTGGCCAGCACAGGGGAAAATGTAGATACGCAGTATTTT. This encodes CASSLASTGENVDTQYF. Combining the CDR3 with reference TRBV5-1 and TRBJ2-3 gives the whole variable domain KAGVTQTPRYLIKTRGQQVTLSCSPISGHRSVSWYQQTPGQGLQFLFEYFSETQRNKGNFPGRFSGRQFSNSRSEMNVSTLELGDSALYLCASSLASTGENVDTQYFGPGTRLTVL.

Many counts were recorded for this clonotype. The chain has TRBV20-1 and TRBJ1-4; maybe TRBD1 (5 bases). Germline-derived CDR1 and CDR2 are DFQATT and SNEGSKA (reference sequence). V dropped 6 bases and J dropped 6 bases, with 14 bases sitting between them. The CDR3 has 13 amino acids. CDR3 protein: CSATGGTDEKLFF. DNA of the CDR3: TGCAGTGCAACCGGCGGGACGGATGAAAAACTGTTTTTT.

This clonotype was counted many times. The chain couples TRBV20-1 to TRBJ2-7; D possibly corresponds to TRBD2 (6 bases). V gave up 0 bases and J gave up 6 bases, with 21 bases separating them. Looked up from germline, CDR1 is DFQATT and CDR2 is SNEGSKA (reference sequence). This CDR3 is 16 amino acids long. The CDR3 loop reads CSARDYQGPTEGEQYF. CDR3 in DNA: TGCAGTGCTAGAGATTACCAGGGACCAACGGAGGGCGAGCAGTACTTC.

The chain recombines TRBV5-4 with TRBJ2-1, with TRBD1 as a possible D gene (6 bases). The CDR3 is made up of 13 amino acids. From germline, CDR1 is SGHNT and CDR2 YYREEE (reference sequence). The V gene lost 5 bases and the J gene lost 8 bases, with 14 bases spanning the gap. In DNA, the CDR3 is TGTGCCAGCAGGAGGGGGTACACCGATGAGCAGTTCTTC. It encodes CASRRGYTDEQFF.

This clonotype occurred many times. The gene calls are TRBV5-1 and TRBJ1-2; D not certain. Per germline, CDR1 SGHRS and CDR2 YFSETQ. The CDR3 has 15 amino acids. Trimming cost V 0 bases and J 2 bases, with 11 bases left between them. The CDR3 coding sequence is TGCGCCAGCAGCTTGGGCGGGAATCGGAACTATGGCTACACCTTC. Protein sequence: CASSLGGNRNYGYTF.

This clonotype occurred a few times. The CDR3 DNA is TGTGCCAGCAGACCCCATCCGAAAGATACGCAGTATTTT. Encoded protein: CASRPHPKDTQYF. The rearrangement uses TRBV5-5 and TRBJ2-3; D is unclear. This CDR3 contains 13 residues. Trimming took 5 bases from V and 5 from J, leaving 12 bases between them. Germline V gene sequence: CDR1 SGHKS, CDR2 YYEKEE (reference sequence).

This clonotype has more than one count but fewer than ten. The chain is built from TRBV6-1 and TRBJ1-4; TRBD1 is a possible D gene (6 bases). Germline V gene data show CDR1 as MNHNS and CDR2 as SASEGT. This CDR3 contains 13 residues. Between the trimmed V and J ends, which lost 3 bases and 8 bases, there was a span of 10 bases. CDR3 nucleotides: TGTGCCAGCAGTGATGGGGGGCGCGAAAAACTGTTTTTT. Its protein product is CASSDGGREKLFF.

This clonotype was detected ten times or more. V gene TRBV13 combines with J gene TRBJ2-1, with 16 bases lining up with TRBD2. V shed 5 bases and J 9 bases; nucleotides not matched to a gene: 10. The CDR3 consists of 17 residues. The V gene's germline CDR1 is PRHDT and CDR2 FYEKMQ (reference sequence). The CDR3 protein is CASSPAGLAGGPLEQFF. The CDR3 DNA sequence: TGTGCCAGCAGCCCGGCGGGACTAGCGGGGGGGCCGCTTGAGCAGTTCTTC.

In this sample, this clonotype turned up a few times. V gene TRBV5-6 combines with J gene TRBJ2-5, with a tentative D call TRBD1 (6 bases). Germline V gene sequence: CDR1 SGHDT, CDR2 YYEEEE. The CDR3 has 15 amino acids. Trimming removed 6 bases at V and 4 bases at J, with 19 bases between. The CDR3 sequence is CASTPVLGARETQYF. The CDR3 DNA reads as TGTGCCAGCACCCCTGTTCTGGGGGCGCGAGAGACCCAGTACTTC.

This sequence joins TRBV20-1 and TRBJ1-1; D is uncertain. Germline V gives CDR1 DFQATT, CDR2 SNEGSKA (reference sequence). This CDR3 is built from 12 residues. Between the trimmed V and J ends, which lost 6 bases and 1 base, there was a span of 9 bases. In DNA form, the CDR3 reads TGCAGTGCAAGGTCCGGGAACACTGAAGCTTTCTTT. Protein sequence: CSARSGNTEAFF.

This rearrangement joins TRBV5-1 to TRBJ2-3, with a tentative D call TRBD1 (5 bases). The ends were cut back, 7 bases at V and 2 bases at J, with 11 bases in the middle. CDR1 and CDR2 (germline): SGHRS, YFSETQ. The CDR3 loop spans 13 amino acids. CDR3 nucleotides: TGCGCCAGCGGGGATGGGGCCACAGATACGCAGTATTTT. Protein: CASGDGATDTQYF.

This clonotype was counted between two and nine times. This chain uses TRBV30 with TRBJ2-7; D might be TRBD1 (6 bases). This CDR3 has 14 amino acids. The ends were cut back, 2 bases at V and 2 bases at J, with 13 bases in the middle. Germline CDR1 is GTSNPN and CDR2 is SVGIG (reference sequence). The CDR3 protein is CAWSSTGSTYEQYF. CDR3 coding DNA: TGTGCCTGGAGTAGCACAGGGAGTACCTACGAGCAGTACTTC.

This clonotype came up once. V is TRBV29-1 and J is TRBJ2-1; possibly TRBD1 for D (6 bases). Per germline, CDR1 SQVTM and CDR2 ANQGSEA. V shed 4 bases and J shed 9 bases, with 16 bases lying between them. This CDR3 comprises 13 residues. CDR3: CSVGSNRAVEQFF. DNA of the CDR3: TGCAGCGTTGGGTCCAACAGGGCTGTTGAGCAGTTCTTC.

This clonotype was detected many times. The J gene is TRBJ2-5, the V gene TRBV23-1; D may correspond to TRBD1 or TRBD2 (6 bases each). TRBV23-1 falls under the ORF class, with uncertain function. This CDR3 contains 16 residues. Trimming took 1 base from V and 5 from J, leaving 17 bases between them. The CDR3 coding sequence is TGCGCCAGCAGTCAATGGCGGGGACACCCGCGGGAGACCCAGTACTTC. It codes for CASSQWRGHPRETQYF.

This clonotype was picked up many times. The rearrangement uses TRBV5-4 and TRBJ2-2; 7 positions match TRBD2. J was trimmed by 0 bases and V by 1 base; bases with no gene match: 6. This CDR3 region has 17 residues. Germline-derived CDR1 and CDR2 are SGHNT and YYREEE (reference sequence). The CDR3 spells CASSLRSGTTNTGELFF. The CDR3 DNA follows: TGTGCCAGCAGCTTGAGGTCCGGGACTACGAACACCGGGGAGCTGTTTTTT.

This clonotype was seen repeatedly, ten times or more. This rearrangement joins TRBV6-2 or TRBV6-3 to TRBJ2-4, with 11 bases aligning to TRBD2. With V trimmed by 6 bases and J by 9 bases, 7 bases remained unmatched. CDR3 length: 14 residues. The germline V gene encodes CDR1 MNHEY and CDR2 SVGEGT. CDR3 coding DNA: TGTGCCAGCAGCCTACTAGCGGGGGCCCCCATTCAGTACTTC. It specifies CASSLLAGAPIQYF.

This clonotype was observed many times. The chain links TRBV4-1 to TRBJ1-1, with D unclear. CDR3 size: 16 residues. V was trimmed by 2 bases and J by 1 base, leaving 14 bases between them. Looked up from germline, CDR1 is MGHRA and CDR2 is YSYEKL. The CDR3 DNA sequence: TGCGCCAGCAGCCAAAGCTGGGAGGGTCGGAACACTGAAGCTTTCTTT. As protein: CASSQSWEGRNTEAFF.